This T cell receptor (beta chain) was identified in a study of Ad26.COV2.S vaccination and SARS-CoV-2 variants. Study-level background: Into the muscle, Ad26.COV2.S was dosed once or twice, 56 days apart. Broader study findings: A substantial breadth of spike-specific CD8+ and CD4+ T cell responses after vaccination has been reported. In TCR breadth and depth analyses, total T cell responses may have been underestimated.

CDR3 length equals 17 residues. Germline values: CDR1 SGDLS, CDR2 YYNGEE. Trimming removed 4 bases at V and 1 base at J, with 19 bases between. This clone was counted once. Its antigen remains unidentified. Method: immunoSEQ multiplex PCR; TCRdb's copy keeps in-frame clones and lacks some. The sample comprises hundreds of thousands of clones, 80% to 90% of which are singletons, and 3.4% rests with the top ten. Treatment in this sample: roughly 19 received Ad26.COV2.S at low or high dose, single or two shots; roughly five received placebo; per-sample allocation not given. Day 63 after the first vaccine or placebo injection was the time point for sampling. Within Boston, the person who donated was an adult of 18-55 years.

Sequencing used peripheral blood, obtained in a trial of Ad26.COV2.S vaccine versus placebo. The sequence was obtained from a person aged 18-65 years who received the Ad26.COV2.S COVID-19 vaccine or a placebo. This chain uses TRBV9 with TRBJ2-3, with D possibly matching TRBD2 (7 bases). CDR3 sequence reads: CASSLTRGAQGTDTQYF. The DNA for the CDR3 is TGTGCCAGCAGCCTCACTCGGGGGGCCCAAGGCACAGATACGCAGTATTTT.